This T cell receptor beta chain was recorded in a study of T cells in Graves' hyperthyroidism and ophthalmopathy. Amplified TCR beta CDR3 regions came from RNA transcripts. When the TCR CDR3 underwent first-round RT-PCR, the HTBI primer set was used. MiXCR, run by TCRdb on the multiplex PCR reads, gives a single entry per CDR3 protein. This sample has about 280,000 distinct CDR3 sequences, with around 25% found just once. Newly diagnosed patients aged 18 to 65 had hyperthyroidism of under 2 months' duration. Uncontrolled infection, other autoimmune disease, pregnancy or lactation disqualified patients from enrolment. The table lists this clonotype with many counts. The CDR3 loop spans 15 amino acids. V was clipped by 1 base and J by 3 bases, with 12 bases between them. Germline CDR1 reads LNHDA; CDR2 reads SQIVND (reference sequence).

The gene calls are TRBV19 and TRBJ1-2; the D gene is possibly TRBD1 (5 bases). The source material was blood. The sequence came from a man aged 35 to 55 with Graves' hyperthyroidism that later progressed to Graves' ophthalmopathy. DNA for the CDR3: TGTGCCAGTAGTATAGTCCGGGTAGGGGACTATGGCTACACCTTC. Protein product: CASSIVRVGDYGYTF.